Below are 10 T cell receptor beta chains sequenced from a single sample in a study of CD8 T cells in Susac syndrome. RNA was extracted with the RNeasy kit, and a quantity of roughly 0.5 to 1 ug was reverse transcribed using random hexamers. TCRdb called the immunoSEQ multiplex PCR reads again in MiXCR, with one record for every CDR3 protein. The sample carries about 150,000 distinct CDR3 sequences, around 96% recorded once. Specimen: CD8+ T cells from PBMCs. All receptors come from a human donor with multiple sclerosis.

The rearrangement uses TRBV19 and TRBJ1-1; 8 bases map to TRBD1. The CDR3 is made up of 16 amino acids. V trimming: 3 bases; J trimming: 0 bases; junction bases outside the gene matches: 6. Germline lookup yields CDR1 LNHDA and CDR2 SQIVND (reference sequence). CDR3 in amino acids: CASSIWTGRMNTEAFF. Written as DNA, the CDR3 is TGTGCCAGTAGTATCTGGACAGGGAGGATGAACACTGAAGCTTTCTTT. Full variable domain (remainder filled in from reference TRBV19 and TRBJ1-1): DGGITQSPKYLFRKEGQNVTLSCEQNLNHDAMYWYRQDPGQGLRLIYYSQIVNDFQKGDIAEGYSVSREKKESFPLTVTSAQKNPTAFYLCASSIWTGRMNTEAFFGQGTRLTVV.

The table lists this clonotype with a count of one. The rearrangement joins TRBV6-1 to TRBJ2-3; the D gene is possibly TRBD1 (5 bases). Trimming pared 2 bases from V and 2 bases from J, leaving 11 bases between. CDR3 size: 15 residues. Germline V gene data show CDR1 as MNHNS and CDR2 as SASEGT. The CDR3 protein is CASSERGLNTDTQYF. The CDR3 region has the DNA TGTGCCAGCAGTGAAAGGGGCCTAAACACAGATACGCAGTATTTT.

The chain has TRBV7-2 and TRBJ2-7; D is unresolved. CDR1 is SGHTA and CDR2 is FQGNSA in the germline V gene. CDR3 length equals 14 residues. The V gene lost 3 bases and the J gene lost 3 bases, with 12 bases spanning the gap. The CDR3: CASSFGVSLYEQYF. For the CDR3, the DNA is TGTGCCAGCAGCTTTGGGGTCTCCCTCTACGAGCAGTACTTC.

This chain uses TRBV2 with TRBJ2-1, with no clear D. CDR1 is SNHLY and CDR2 is FYNNEI in the germline V gene. The ends were cut back, 7 bases at V and 6 bases at J, with 19 bases in the middle. The CDR3 runs 15 residues. For the CDR3, the DNA is TGTGCCAGCACGGTGAAGGTAGTTAGTTCCAATGAGCAGTTCTTC. Its translation: CASTVKVVSSNEQFF.

The genes are TRBV6-6 and TRBJ2-1; D is unclear. The germline V gene encodes CDR1 MNHNY and CDR2 SVGAGI (reference sequence). This CDR3 has 14 amino acids. V lost 0 bases and J 8 bases, leaving 11 bases between the germline ends. In DNA form, the CDR3 reads TGTGCCAGCAGTTACTCGAGCAGCCACGATGAGCAGTTCTTC. Encoded protein: CASSYSSSHDEQFF.

CDR3 protein: CASGPGTGYTF. CDR3 coding DNA: TGTGCTAGTGGTCCAGGGACCGGCTACACCTTC. The chain carries TRBV12-5 and TRBJ1-2; tentative D call: TRBD1 (5 bases). This CDR3 is built from 11 residues. Trimming stripped 5 bases from V and 8 bases from J, with 9 bases between. Germline loops: CDR1 LGHNT, CDR2 FRNRAP.

The V gene is TRBV29-1, the J gene TRBJ1-2; D may be TRBD1 (5 bases). The CDR3 has 11 residues. V was trimmed by 8 bases and J by 6 bases, leaving 13 bases between them. CDR1 SQVTM and CDR2 ANQGSEA come from the germline V gene. CDR3 residues: CSFPGYDGYTF. CDR3 in DNA: TGCAGCTTCCCAGGGTACGATGGCTACACCTTC.

The genes are TRBV28 and TRBJ2-7; D possibly corresponds to TRBD2 (6 bases). CDR1 is MDHEN and CDR2 is SYDVKM in the germline V gene. The germline V and J ends were trimmed by 0 bases and 5 bases, with 11 bases remaining between them. This CDR3 spans 14 amino acids. CDR3 DNA sequence: TGTGCCAGCAGTTTATGGCGGGGTTTGGACGAGCAGTACTTC. It codes for CASSLWRGLDEQYF.

The rearrangement links TRBV4-2 to TRBJ2-4; weak D call: TRBD1 (6 bases). Germline assignment: CDR1 LGHNA and CDR2 YNFKEQ. Between the trimmed V and J ends, which lost 6 bases and 8 bases, there was a span of 20 bases. This CDR3 comprises 15 residues. This chain's CDR3 is CASSFHGVKGDIQYF. CDR3 nucleotides: TGTGCCAGCAGTTTTCACGGGGTAAAGGGGGACATTCAGTACTTC.

The chain carries TRBV20-1 and TRBJ2-1; 10 nucleotides match TRBD2. From germline, CDR1 is DFQATT and CDR2 SNEGSKA (reference sequence). The CDR3 is made up of 16 amino acids. J was trimmed by 2 bases and V by 0 bases; bases with no gene match: 4. DNA for the CDR3: TGCAGTGCTAGAGATCTAAGCGGGGGGGCCTACAATGAGCAGTTCTTC. It codes for CSARDLSGGAYNEQFF.